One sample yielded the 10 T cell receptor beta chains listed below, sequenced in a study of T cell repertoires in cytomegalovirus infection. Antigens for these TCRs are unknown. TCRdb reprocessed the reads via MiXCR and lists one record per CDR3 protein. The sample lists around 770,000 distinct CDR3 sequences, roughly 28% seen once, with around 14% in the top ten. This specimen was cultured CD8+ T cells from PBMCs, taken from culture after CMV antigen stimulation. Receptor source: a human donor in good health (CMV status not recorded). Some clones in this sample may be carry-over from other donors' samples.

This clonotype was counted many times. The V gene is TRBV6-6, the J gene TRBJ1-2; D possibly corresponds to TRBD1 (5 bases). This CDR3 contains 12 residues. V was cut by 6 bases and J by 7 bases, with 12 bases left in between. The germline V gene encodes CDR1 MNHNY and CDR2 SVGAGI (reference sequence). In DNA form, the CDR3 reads TGTGCCAGCAGCCCGGGGGGGACTGGCTACACCTTC. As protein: CASSPGGTGYTF.

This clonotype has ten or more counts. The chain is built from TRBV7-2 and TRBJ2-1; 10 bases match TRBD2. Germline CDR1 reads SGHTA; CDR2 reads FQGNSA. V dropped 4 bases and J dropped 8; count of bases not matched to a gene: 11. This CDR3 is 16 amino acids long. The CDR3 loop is CASSSLLAGPRDEQFF. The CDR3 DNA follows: TGTGCCAGCAGCTCCTTACTAGCGGGGCCCAGGGATGAGCAGTTCTTC.

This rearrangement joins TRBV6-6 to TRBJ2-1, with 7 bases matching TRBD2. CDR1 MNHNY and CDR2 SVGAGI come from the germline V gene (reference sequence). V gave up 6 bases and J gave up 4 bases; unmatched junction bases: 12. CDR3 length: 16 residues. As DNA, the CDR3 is TGTGCCAGCAGCCCCCTGGTGGGACTACCTTACAATGAGCAGTTCTTC. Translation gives CASSPLVGLPYNEQFF.

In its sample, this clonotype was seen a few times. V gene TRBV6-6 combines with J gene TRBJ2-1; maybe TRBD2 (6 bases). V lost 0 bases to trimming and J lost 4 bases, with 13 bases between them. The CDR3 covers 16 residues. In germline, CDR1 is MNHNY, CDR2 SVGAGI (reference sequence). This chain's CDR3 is CASSYSRLRGYNEQFF. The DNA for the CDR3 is TGTGCCAGCAGTTACTCACGGCTCCGGGGGTACAATGAGCAGTTCTTC.

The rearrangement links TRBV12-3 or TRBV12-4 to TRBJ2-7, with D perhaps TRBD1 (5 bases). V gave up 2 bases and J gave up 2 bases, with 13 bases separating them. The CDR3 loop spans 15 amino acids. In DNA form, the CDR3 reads TGTGCCAGCAGTTTAAAACACAGGCAGACCTACGAGCAGTACGTC. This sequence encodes CASSLKHRQTYEQYV.

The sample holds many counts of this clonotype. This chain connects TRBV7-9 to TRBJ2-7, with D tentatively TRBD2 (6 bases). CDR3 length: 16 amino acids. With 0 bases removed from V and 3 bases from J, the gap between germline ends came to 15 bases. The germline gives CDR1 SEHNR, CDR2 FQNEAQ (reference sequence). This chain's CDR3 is CASSLAGGGKDYEQYF. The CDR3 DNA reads TGTGCCAGCAGCTTAGCAGGTGGGGGGAAGGACTACGAGCAGTACTTC.

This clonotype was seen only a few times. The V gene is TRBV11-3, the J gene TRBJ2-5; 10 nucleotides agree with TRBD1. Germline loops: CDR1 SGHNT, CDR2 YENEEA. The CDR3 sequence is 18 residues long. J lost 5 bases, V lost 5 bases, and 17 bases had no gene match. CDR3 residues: CASSQIRDRGPLEETQYF. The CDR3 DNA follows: TGTGCCAGCAGCCAAATACGGGACAGGGGACCTCTGGAGGAGACCCAGTACTTC.

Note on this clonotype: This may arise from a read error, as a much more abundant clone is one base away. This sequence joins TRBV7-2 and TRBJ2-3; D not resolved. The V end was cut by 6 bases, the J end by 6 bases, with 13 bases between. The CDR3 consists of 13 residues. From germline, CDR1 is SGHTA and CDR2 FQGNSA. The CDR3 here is CASRSGSCDTQYF. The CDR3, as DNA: TGTGCCAGCAGGTCCGGGTCTTGTGATACGCAGTATTTT.

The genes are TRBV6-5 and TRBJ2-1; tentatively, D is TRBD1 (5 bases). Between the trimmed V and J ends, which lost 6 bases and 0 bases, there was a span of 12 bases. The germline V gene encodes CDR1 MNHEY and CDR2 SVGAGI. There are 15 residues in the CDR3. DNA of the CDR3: TGTGCCAGCAGCCGAGAAGGGGCCTCCTACAATGAGCAGTTCTTC. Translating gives CASSREGASYNEQFF.

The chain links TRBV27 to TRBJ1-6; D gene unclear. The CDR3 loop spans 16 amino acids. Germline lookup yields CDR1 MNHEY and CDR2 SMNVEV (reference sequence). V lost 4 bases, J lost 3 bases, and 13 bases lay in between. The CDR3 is CASSSPQDYYNSPLHF. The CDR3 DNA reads TGTGCCAGCAGTTCACCCCAGGACTACTATAATTCACCCCTCCACTTT.